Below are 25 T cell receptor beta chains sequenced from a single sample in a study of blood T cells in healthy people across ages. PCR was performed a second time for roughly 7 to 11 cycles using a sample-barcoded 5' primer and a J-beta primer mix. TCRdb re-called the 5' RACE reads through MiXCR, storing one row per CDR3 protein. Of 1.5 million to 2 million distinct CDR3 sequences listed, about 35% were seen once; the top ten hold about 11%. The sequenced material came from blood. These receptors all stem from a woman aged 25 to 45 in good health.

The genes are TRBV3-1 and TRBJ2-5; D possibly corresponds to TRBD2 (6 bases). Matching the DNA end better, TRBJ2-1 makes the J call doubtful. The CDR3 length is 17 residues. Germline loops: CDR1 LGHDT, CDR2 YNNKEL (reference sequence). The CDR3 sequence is CASSQDRLGDLWGVQFF. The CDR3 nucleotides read TGTGCCAGCAGCCAAGATCGGTTAGGGGACCTGTGGGGGGTGCAGTTCTTC.

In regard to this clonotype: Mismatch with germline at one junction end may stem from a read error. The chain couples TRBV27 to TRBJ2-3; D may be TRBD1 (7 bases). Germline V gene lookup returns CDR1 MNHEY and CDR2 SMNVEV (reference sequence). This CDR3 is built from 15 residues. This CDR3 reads CATARRQGRTGTQYF. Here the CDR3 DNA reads TGTGCCACGGCCCGGAGGCAGGGGAGGACAGGTACGCAGTATTTT.

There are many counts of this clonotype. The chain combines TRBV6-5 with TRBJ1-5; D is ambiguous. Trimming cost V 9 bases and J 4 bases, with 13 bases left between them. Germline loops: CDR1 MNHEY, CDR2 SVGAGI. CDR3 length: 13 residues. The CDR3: CASSNRGNQPQHF. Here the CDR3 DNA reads TGTGCCAGTTCCAACAGAGGAAATCAGCCCCAGCATTTT.

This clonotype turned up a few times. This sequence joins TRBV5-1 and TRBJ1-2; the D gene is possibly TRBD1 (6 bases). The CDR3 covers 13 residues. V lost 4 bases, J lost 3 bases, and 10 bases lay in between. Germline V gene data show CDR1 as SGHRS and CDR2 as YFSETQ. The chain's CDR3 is CASSAGGDYGYTF. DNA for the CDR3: TGCGCCAGCAGCGCCGGGGGCGACTATGGCTACACCTTC.

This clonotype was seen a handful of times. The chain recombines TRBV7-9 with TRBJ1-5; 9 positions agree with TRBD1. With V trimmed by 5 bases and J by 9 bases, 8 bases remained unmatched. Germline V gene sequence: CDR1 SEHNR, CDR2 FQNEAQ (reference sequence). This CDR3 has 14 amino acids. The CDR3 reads CASSAGQGTGPQHF. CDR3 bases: TGTGCCAGCAGCGCGGGACAGGGAACGGGGCCCCAGCATTTT. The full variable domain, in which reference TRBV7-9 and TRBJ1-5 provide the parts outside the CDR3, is DTGVSQNPRHKITKRGQNVTFRCDPISEHNRLYWYRQTLGQGPEFLTYFQNEAQLEKSRLLSDRFSAERPKGSFSTLEIQRTEQGDSAMYLCASSAGQGTGPQHFGDGTRLSIL.

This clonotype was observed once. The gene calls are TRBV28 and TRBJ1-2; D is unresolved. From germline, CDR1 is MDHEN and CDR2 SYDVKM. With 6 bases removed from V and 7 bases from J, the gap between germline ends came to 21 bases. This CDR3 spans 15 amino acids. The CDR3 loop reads CASRSVSRVSGGYTF. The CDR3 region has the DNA TGTGCCAGCAGGTCTGTTTCCCGAGTATCGGGTGGCTACACCTTC.

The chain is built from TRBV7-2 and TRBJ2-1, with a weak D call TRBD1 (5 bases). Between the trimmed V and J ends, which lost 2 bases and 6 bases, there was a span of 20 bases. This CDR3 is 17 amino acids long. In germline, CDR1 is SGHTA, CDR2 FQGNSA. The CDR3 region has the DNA TGTGCCAGCAGCTTAAGCATTCCGGTCAGGGCGACCAATGAGCAGTTCTTC. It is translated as CASSLSIPVRATNEQFF. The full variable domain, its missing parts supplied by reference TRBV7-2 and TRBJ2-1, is GAGVSQSPSNKVTEKGKDVELRCDPISGHTALYWYRQSLGQGLEFLIYFQGNSAPDKSGLPSDRFSAERTGGSVSTLTIQRTQQEDSAVYLCASSLSIPVRATNEQFFGPGTRLTVL.

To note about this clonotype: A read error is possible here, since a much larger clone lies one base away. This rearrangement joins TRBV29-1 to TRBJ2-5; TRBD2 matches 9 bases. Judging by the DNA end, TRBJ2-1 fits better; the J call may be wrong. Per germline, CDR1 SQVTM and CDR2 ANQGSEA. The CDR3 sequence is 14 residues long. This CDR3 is CSVEELAGQETQFF. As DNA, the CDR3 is TGCAGCGTTGAAGAGCTAGCGGGGCAAGAGACCCAGTTCTTC.

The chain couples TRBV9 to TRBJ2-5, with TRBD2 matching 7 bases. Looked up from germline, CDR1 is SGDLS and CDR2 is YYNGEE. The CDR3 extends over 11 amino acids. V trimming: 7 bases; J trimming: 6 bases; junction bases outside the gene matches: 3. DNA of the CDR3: TGTGCCAGCGGAGCGGGGAAGACCCAGTACTTC. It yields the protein CASGAGKTQYF. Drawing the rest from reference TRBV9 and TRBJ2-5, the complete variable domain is DSGVTQTPKHLITATGQRVTLRCSPRSGDLSVYWYQQSLDQGLQFLIQYYNGEERAKGNILERFSAQQFPDLHSELNLSSLELGDSALYFCASGAGKTQYFGPGTRLLVL.

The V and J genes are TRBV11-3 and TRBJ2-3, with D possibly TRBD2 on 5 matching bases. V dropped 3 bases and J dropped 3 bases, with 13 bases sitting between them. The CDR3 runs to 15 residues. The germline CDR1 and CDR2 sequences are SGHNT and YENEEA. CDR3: CASSFSSMATDTQYF. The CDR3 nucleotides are TGTGCCAGCAGCTTTTCTAGCATGGCTACAGATACGCAGTATTTT.

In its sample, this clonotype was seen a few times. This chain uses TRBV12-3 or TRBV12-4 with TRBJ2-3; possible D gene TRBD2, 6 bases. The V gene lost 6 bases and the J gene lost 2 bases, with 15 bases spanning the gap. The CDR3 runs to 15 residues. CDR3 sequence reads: CASSPGGVLTDTQYF. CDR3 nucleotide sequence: TGTGCCAGCAGCCCCGGGGGAGTTCTCACAGATACGCAGTATTTT.

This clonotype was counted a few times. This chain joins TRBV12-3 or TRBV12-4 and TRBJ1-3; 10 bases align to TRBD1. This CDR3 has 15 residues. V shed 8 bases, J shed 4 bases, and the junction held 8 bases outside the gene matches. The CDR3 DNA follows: TGTGCCAGCTCCTCCGGGACAGGGGCCGGAAACACCATATATTTT. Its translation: CASSSGTGAGNTIYF.

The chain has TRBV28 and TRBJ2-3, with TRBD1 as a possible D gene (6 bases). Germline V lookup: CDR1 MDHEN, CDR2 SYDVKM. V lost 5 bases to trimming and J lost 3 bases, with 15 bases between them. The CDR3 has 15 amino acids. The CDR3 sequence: CASSPSEGDTDTQYF. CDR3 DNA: TGTGCCAGCAGTCCCTCAGAGGGGGATACAGATACGCAGTATTTT.

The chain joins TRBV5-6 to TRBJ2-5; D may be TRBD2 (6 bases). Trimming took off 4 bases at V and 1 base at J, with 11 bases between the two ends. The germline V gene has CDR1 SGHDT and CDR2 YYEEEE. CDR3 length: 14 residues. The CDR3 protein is CASSHGTAQETQYF. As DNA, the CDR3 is TGTGCCAGCAGCCATGGGACTGCCCAAGAGACCCAGTACTTC.

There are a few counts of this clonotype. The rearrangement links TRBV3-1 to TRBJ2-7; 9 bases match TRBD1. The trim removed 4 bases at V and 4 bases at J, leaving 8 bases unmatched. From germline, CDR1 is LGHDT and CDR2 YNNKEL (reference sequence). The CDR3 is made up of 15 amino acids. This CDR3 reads CASSLEGQGLYEQYF. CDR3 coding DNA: TGTGCCAGCAGCCTCGAGGGACAGGGCTTGTACGAGCAGTACTTC.

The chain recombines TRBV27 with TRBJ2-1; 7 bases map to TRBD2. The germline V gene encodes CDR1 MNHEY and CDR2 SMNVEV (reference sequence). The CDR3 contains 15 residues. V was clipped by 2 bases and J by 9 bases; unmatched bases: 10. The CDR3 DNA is TGTGCCAGCAGTTTAGTTTTTGCGGGAGTGCGTGAGCAGTTCTTC. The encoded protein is CASSLVFAGVREQFF.

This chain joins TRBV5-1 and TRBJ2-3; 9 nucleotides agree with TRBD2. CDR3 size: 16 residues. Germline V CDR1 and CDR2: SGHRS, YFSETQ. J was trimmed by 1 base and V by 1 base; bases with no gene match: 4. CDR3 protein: CASSLFPSGGTDTQYF. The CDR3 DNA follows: TGCGCCAGCAGCTTGTTCCCTAGCGGGGGCACAGATACGCAGTATTTT. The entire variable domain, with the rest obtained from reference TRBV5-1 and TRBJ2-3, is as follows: KAGVTQTPRYLIKTRGQQVTLSCSPISGHRSVSWYQQTPGQGLQFLFEYFSETQRNKGNFPGRFSGRQFSNSRSEMNVSTLELGDSALYLCASSLFPSGGTDTQYFGPGTRLTVL.

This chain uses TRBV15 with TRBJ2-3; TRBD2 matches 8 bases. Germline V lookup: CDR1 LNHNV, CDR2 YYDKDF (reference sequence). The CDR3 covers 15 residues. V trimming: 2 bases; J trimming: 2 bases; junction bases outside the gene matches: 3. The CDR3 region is CATSRRGGPTDTQYF. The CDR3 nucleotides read TGTGCCACCAGCAGACGCGGGGGGCCCACAGATACGCAGTATTTT.

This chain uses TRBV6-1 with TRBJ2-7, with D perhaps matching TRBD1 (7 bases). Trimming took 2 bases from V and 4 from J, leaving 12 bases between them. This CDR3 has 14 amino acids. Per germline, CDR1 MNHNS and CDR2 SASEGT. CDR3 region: CASSETEGAYEQYF. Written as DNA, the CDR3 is TGTGCCAGCAGTGAAACGGAGGGGGCGTACGAGCAGTACTTC.

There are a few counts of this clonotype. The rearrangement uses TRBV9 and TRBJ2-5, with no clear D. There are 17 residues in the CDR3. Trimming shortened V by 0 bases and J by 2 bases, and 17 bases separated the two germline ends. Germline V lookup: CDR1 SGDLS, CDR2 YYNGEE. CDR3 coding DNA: TGTGCCAGCAGCGTAGCTACAAGTGGCGGCCCACAAGAGACCCAGTACTTC. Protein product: CASSVATSGGPQETQYF.

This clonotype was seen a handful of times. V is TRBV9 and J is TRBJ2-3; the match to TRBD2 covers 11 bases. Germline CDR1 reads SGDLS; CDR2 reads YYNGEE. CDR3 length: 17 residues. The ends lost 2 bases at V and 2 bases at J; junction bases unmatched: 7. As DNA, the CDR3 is TGTGCCAGCAGCGTCGACGGACTAGCGGGTCCCACAGATACGCAGTATTTT. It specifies CASSVDGLAGPTDTQYF.

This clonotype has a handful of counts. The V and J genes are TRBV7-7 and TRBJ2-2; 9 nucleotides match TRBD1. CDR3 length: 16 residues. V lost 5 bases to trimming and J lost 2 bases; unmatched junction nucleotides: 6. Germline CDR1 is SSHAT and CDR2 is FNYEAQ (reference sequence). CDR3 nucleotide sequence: TGTGCCAGCAGCCCCCGGACAGGGGCTAACACCGGGGAGCTGTTTTTT. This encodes CASSPRTGANTGELFF. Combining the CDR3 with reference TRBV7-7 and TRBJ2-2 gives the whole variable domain GAGVSQSPRYKVTKRGQDVTLRCDPISSHATLYWYQQALGQGPEFLTYFNYEAQPDKSGLPSDRFSAERPEGSISTLTIQRTEQRDSAMYRCASSPRTGANTGELFFGEGSRLTVL.

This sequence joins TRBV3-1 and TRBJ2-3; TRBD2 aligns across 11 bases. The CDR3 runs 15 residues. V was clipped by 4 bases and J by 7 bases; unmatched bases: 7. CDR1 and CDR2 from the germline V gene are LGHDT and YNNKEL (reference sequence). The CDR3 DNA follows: TGTGCCAGCAGCCCTTTAGCGGGGGGGCTGAATACGCAGTATTTT. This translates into CASSPLAGGLNTQYF.

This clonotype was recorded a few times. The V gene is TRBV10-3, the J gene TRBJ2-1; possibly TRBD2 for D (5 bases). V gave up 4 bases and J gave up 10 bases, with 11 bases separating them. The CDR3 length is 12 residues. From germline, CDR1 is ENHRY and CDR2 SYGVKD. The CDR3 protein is CAISAGDTEQFF. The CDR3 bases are TGTGCCATCAGTGCCGGGGATACGGAGCAGTTCTTC.

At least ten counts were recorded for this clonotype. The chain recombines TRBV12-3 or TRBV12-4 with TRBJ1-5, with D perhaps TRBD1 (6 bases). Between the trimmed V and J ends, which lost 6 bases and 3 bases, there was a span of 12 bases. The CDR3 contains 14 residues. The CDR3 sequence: CASSVGQPNQPQHF. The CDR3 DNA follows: TGTGCCAGCAGCGTCGGACAGCCCAATCAGCCCCAGCATTTT.